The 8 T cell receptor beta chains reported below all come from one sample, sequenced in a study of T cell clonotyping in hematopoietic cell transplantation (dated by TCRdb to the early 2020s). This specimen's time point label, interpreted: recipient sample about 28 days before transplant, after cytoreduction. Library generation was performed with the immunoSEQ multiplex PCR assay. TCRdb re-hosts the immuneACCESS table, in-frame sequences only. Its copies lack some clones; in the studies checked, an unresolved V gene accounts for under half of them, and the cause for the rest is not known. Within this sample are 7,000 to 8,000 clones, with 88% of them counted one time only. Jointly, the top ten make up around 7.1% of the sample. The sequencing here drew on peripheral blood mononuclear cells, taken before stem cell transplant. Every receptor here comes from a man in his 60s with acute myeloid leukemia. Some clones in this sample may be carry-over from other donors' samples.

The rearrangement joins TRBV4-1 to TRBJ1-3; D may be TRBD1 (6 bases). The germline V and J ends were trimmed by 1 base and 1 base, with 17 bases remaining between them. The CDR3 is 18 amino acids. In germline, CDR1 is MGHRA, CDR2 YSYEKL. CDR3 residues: CASSQVRGRTYSGNTIYF. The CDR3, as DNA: TGCGCCAGCAGCCAAGTCAGGGGCAGGACCTATTCTGGAAACACCATATATTTT.

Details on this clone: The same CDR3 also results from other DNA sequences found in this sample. CDR3 loop: CASSDRSSYEQYF. Written as DNA, the CDR3 is TGTGCCAGCTCTGACAGGAGCTCCTACGAGCAGTACTTC. The chain uses TRBV2 and TRBJ2-7; a weak D match, TRBD1 (6 bases). The germline V gene has CDR1 SNHLY and CDR2 FYNNEI. The CDR3 is made up of 13 amino acids. V was clipped by 8 bases and J by 0 bases, with 11 bases between them. The full variable domain, rest sourced from reference TRBV2 and TRBJ2-7, is EPEVTQTPSHQVTQMGQEVILRCVPISNHLYFYWYRQILGQKVEFLVSFYNNEISEKSEIFDDQFSVERPDGSNFTLKIRSTKLEDSAMYFCASSDRSSYEQYFGPGTRLTVT.

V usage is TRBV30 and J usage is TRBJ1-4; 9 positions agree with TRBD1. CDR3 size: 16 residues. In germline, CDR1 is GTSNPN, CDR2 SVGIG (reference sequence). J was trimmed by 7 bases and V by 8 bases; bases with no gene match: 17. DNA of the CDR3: TGTGCCCGACAAAACCCGACAGGGGGTAGCGGTGAAAAACTGTTTTTT. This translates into CARQNPTGGSGEKLFF.

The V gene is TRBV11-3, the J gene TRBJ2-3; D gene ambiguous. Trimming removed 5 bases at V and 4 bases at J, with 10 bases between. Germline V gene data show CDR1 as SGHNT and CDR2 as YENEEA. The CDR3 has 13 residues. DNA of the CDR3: TGTGCCAGCAGCCTCTCCTTGGCAGATACGCAGTATTTT. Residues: CASSLSLADTQYF.

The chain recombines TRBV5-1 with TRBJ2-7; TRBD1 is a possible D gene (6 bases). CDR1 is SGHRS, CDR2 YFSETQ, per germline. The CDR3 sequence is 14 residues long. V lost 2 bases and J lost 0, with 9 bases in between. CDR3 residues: CASSFYRASYEQYF. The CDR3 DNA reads TGCGCCAGCAGCTTCTACAGGGCCTCCTACGAGCAGTACTTC.

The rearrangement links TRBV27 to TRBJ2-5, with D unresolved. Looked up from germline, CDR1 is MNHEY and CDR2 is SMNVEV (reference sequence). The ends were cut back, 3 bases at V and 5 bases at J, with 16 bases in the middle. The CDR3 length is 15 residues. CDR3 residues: CASSFSSRSRETQYF. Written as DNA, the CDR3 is TGTGCCAGCAGTTTCTCCTCAAGGTCCAGGGAGACCCAGTACTTC.

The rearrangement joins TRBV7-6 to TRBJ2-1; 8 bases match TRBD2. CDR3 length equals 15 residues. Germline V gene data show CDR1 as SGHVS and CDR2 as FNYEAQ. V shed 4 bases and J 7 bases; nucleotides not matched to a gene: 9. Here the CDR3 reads CASSSQTGGGNEQFF. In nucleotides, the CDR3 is TGTGCCAGCAGCTCTCAGACCGGCGGGGGGAATGAGCAGTTCTTC. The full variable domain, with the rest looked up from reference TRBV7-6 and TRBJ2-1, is GAGVSQSPRYKVTKRGQDVALRCDPISGHVSLYWYRQALGQGPEFLTYFNYEAQQDKSGLPNDRFSAERPEGSISTLTIQRTEQRDSAMYRCASSSQTGGGNEQFFGPGTRLTVL.

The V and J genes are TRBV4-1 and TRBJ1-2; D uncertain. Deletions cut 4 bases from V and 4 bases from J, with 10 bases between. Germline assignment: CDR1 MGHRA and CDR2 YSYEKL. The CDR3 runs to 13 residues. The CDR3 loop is CASSPLGVYGYTF. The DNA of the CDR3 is TGCGCCAGCAGCCCCCTGGGCGTCTATGGCTACACCTTC.